This T cell receptor beta chain was sequenced for a study of OX40 agonist ivuxolimab in advanced cancers. Study overall: Antecedent anti-PD-1, anti-PD-L1 or anti-CTLA-4 therapy was permissible, with over 35% having received some. Study conclusions and caveats: Clones of CD4+ and CD8+ blood T cells grew by week 6 at doses of 0.1 to 3.0 mg/kg. Clonal expansion in partial responders at 0.1-3.0 mg/kg ranked among the lowest.

This clone was seen a single time. The antigen is unknown. Using immunoSEQ multiplex PCR, the repertoire was profiled, and TCRdb retains in-frame clones only, with some absent. The table records approximately 100,000 clones, about nine tenths of them present only once. V lost 5 bases to trimming and J lost 2 bases; unmatched junction nucleotides: 4. The CDR3 has 14 residues. Per germline, CDR1 KGHSH and CDR2 LQKENI. This sample comprised CD4+ or CD8+ T cells sorted from blood, obtained in a trial of the OX40 agonist ivuxolimab. This rearrangement joins TRBV18 to TRBJ2-3; 7 nucleotides match TRBD1. This TCR was recovered from an adult with an advanced solid tumor such as melanoma, head and neck, liver or kidney cancer. CDR3 in amino acids: CASSGQELTDTQYF. The CDR3 coding sequence is TGTGCCAGCTCAGGACAGGAACTCACAGATACGCAGTATTTT. Full variable domain (missing parts from reference TRBV18 and TRBJ2-3): NAGVMQNPRHLVRRRGQEARLRCSPMKGHSHVYWYRQLPEEGLKFMVYLQKENIIDESGMPKERFSAEFPKEGPSILRIQQVVRGDSAAYFCASSGQELTDTQYFGPGTRLTVL.